This TCR beta chain is drawn from a study of T cell clones after liver transplantation. The wider study: Patients counted as tolerant after at least one year off all immunosuppression, enzymes not exceeding twice normal. Points from the study as a whole: Small, mixed patient groups and varying post-transplant times limit these conclusions.

Clones were sequenced by immunoSEQ multiplex PCR, and TCRdb holds only the in-frame ones, with some missing. The repertoire includes roughly 57,000 clones, about 64% of them detected once, and approximately 15% sits in the top ten. The germline gives CDR1 MDHEN, CDR2 SYDVKM. The CDR3 contains 15 residues. V was pared by 2 bases and J by 10 bases, with 15 bases between. A word on this clone: Its antigen is not identified.

The material was CD4+ T cells from blood, obtained before liver transplant. This receptor was obtained from a human donor who received a liver transplant. The V gene is TRBV28, the J gene TRBJ1-6; D perhaps matches TRBD1 (5 bases). Here the CDR3 DNA reads TGTGCCAGCAGTTTAGGGCAGGGTGGCGGCTCACCCCTCCACTTT. Its protein is CASSLGQGGGSPLHF.